The 25 T cell receptor beta chains given below trace back to one sample, sequenced in a study of early T cells in non-severe SARS-CoV-2 infection. TCRdb passed the 5' RACE reads through MiXCR, listing each CDR3 protein once. This sample has just over 95,000 distinct CDR3 sequences, with approximately 9.9% found just once. The sample consisted of whole blood, taken at baseline. The receptors shown here come from an adult who was a healthcare worker with PCR-confirmed SARS-CoV-2 infection or an uninfected control (not recorded which).

This clonotype was found once. The chain couples TRBV29-1 to TRBJ2-3; a possible D gene is TRBD2 (6 bases). The CDR3 extends over 12 amino acids. V was cut by 7 bases and J by 4 bases, with 12 bases left in between. Looked up from germline, CDR1 is SQVTM and CDR2 is ANQGSEA. CDR3 in amino acids: CSARGLADTQYF. The CDR3 nucleotides read TGCAGCGCCCGGGGGTTGGCAGATACGCAGTATTTT.

This clonotype was counted only a few times. The rearrangement uses TRBV4-1 and TRBJ2-7; no clear D. Per germline, CDR1 MGHRA and CDR2 YSYEKL. The CDR3 extends over 16 amino acids. Trimming took 0 bases from V and 5 from J, leaving 17 bases between them. CDR3 in amino acids: CASSQDPRFGLDEQYF. The CDR3, as DNA: TGCGCCAGCAGCCAAGATCCCAGGTTTGGGCTGGACGAGCAGTACTTC.

This clonotype was picked up many times. This sequence joins TRBV7-9 and TRBJ2-3; no clear D gene. Trimming took 5 bases from V and 2 from J, leaving 20 bases between them. From germline, CDR1 is SEHNR and CDR2 FQNEAQ (reference sequence). CDR3 length: 17 amino acids. CDR3 amino acids: CASSPLDSVKSTDTQYF. The CDR3 nucleotides read TGTGCCAGCAGCCCATTAGACTCCGTCAAGTCCACAGATACGCAGTATTTT.

The genes are TRBV27 and TRBJ2-5; D uncertain. This CDR3 is 16 amino acids long. V was shortened by 3 bases and J by 0 bases, with 14 bases between the two germline ends. Germline V CDR1 and CDR2: MNHEY, SMNVEV (reference sequence). CDR3 amino acids: CASSFGPPKYQETQYF. In DNA form, the CDR3 reads TGTGCCAGCAGTTTCGGGCCCCCCAAGTACCAAGAGACCCAGTACTTC.

The CDR3 nucleotides are TGTGCCAGCTCATCCAACACCGGGGAGCTGTTTTTT. It encodes CASSSNTGELFF. The genes are TRBV6-5 and TRBJ2-2; D remains unclear. Trimming stripped 8 bases from V and 2 bases from J, with 6 bases between. The CDR3 has 12 residues. The germline V gene encodes CDR1 MNHEY and CDR2 SVGAGI.

This clonotype has more than one count but fewer than ten. The J gene is TRBJ2-1, the V gene TRBV2, with TRBD2 matching over 9 bases. The V segment lost 5 bases and the J segment 5 bases; nucleotides outside the gene matches: 1. Per the germline V gene, CDR1 is SNHLY and CDR2 is FYNNEI. The CDR3 has 13 amino acids. CDR3 sequence: CASSRLADNEQFF. DNA of the CDR3: TGTGCCAGCAGTAGACTAGCGGACAATGAGCAGTTCTTC.

V is TRBV9 and J is TRBJ1-1; tentatively, D is TRBD1 (5 bases). This CDR3 has 15 amino acids. Trimming took off 3 bases at V and 5 bases at J, with 17 bases between the two ends. Germline-derived CDR1 and CDR2 are SGDLS and YYNGEE. The CDR3 sequence is CASSEGPGSATEAFF. CDR3 nucleotide sequence: TGTGCCAGCAGCGAGGGGCCTGGGTCCGCAACTGAAGCTTTCTTT.

This clonotype was recorded at least ten times. This chain joins TRBV2 and TRBJ2-5, with D unresolved. Between the trimmed V and J ends, which lost 7 bases and 2 bases, there was a span of 14 bases. Germline V lookup: CDR1 SNHLY, CDR2 FYNNEI. This CDR3 is built from 14 residues. The CDR3, as DNA: TGTGCCAGCAACCCCGCCCCGCGGCAAGAGACCCAGTACTTC. Residues: CASNPAPRQETQYF.

This clonotype showed up many times. J is TRBJ2-7 and V is TRBV4-1; 11 nucleotides align to TRBD2. Germline V gives CDR1 MGHRA, CDR2 YSYEKL. The CDR3 is 16 amino acids. J was trimmed by 7 bases and V by 0 bases; bases with no gene match: 8. This CDR3 reads CASSQEVGSSGREQYF. In DNA form, the CDR3 reads TGCGCCAGCAGCCAAGAAGTTGGGTCTAGCGGGAGGGAGCAGTACTTC.

This clonotype was seen a handful of times. This chain links TRBV29-1 with TRBJ2-1, with 10 nucleotides matching TRBD2. CDR1 SQVTM and CDR2 ANQGSEA come from the germline V gene. V dropped 3 bases and J dropped 0; count of bases not matched to a gene: 2. CDR3 length: 15 amino acids. The CDR3 protein is CSVEGTSASYNEQFF. The CDR3 nucleotides read TGCAGCGTTGAGGGGACTAGCGCCTCCTACAATGAGCAGTTCTTC.

This clonotype was seen repeatedly, ten times or more. The V and J genes are TRBV7-2 and TRBJ2-1, with a possible D match to TRBD1 (6 bases). The CDR3 spans 17 residues. Germline V gene data show CDR1 as SGHTA and CDR2 as FQGNSA. Trimming cost V 1 base and J 4 bases, with 17 bases left between them. The CDR3 sequence: CASSLGRGRRGYNEQFF. CDR3 nucleotide sequence: TGTGCCAGCAGCTTAGGCAGGGGCCGCCGCGGGTACAATGAGCAGTTCTTC.

This clonotype was observed a few times. The chain uses TRBV24-1 and TRBJ1-1, with unresolved D. The CDR3 runs to 11 residues. With 4 bases removed from V and 10 bases from J, the gap between germline ends came to 9 bases. The germline V gene encodes CDR1 KGHDR and CDR2 SFDVKD. In DNA form, the CDR3 reads TGTGCCACCAGTGACGGGGTTGGAGCTTTCTTT. It is translated as CATSDGVGAFF.

V gene TRBV28 combines with J gene TRBJ2-1; D is uncertain. In germline, CDR1 is MDHEN, CDR2 SYDVKM. This CDR3 comprises 14 residues. V was pared by 2 bases and J by 5 bases, with 10 bases between. CDR3 region: CASSLSRVDNEQFF. The CDR3 nucleotides are TGTGCCAGCAGTTTAAGCCGAGTCGACAATGAGCAGTTCTTC.

The V gene is TRBV5-4, the J gene TRBJ2-3; D possibly corresponds to TRBD2 (6 bases). V lost 4 bases and J 11 bases, leaving 23 bases between the germline ends. The V gene's germline CDR1 is SGHNT and CDR2 YYREEE (reference sequence). The CDR3 is made up of 15 amino acids. The CDR3 region is CASSRTGTADGGQYF. CDR3 bases: TGTGCCAGCAGCCGCACCGGGACCGCGGACGGGGGGCAGTATTTT.

The table lists this clonotype with many counts. CDR3 coding DNA: TGTGCCACCAGCAGAGGAGGGGACTCCTACGAGCAGTACTTC. It codes for CATSRGGDSYEQYF. V and J are TRBV15 and TRBJ2-7, with D perhaps being TRBD1 or TRBD2 (5 bases each). Germline lookup yields CDR1 LNHNV and CDR2 YYDKDF (reference sequence). Trimming pared 1 base from V and 0 bases from J, leaving 7 bases between. This CDR3 region has 14 residues.

Comment on this clonotype: A much bigger clone sits one base away, suggesting this may be a read error. This chain links TRBV7-9 with TRBJ1-1; 7 nucleotides line up with TRBD1. Losses at the gene ends were 2 bases for V and 3 bases for J; bases not matched to a gene: 3. Per the germline V gene, CDR1 is SEHNR and CDR2 is FQNEAQ (reference sequence). The CDR3 covers 14 residues. The CDR3 nucleotides are TGTGCCAGCAGCTTATATCAGGGGGACACTGAAGCTTTCTTT. Translating it yields CASSLYQGDTEAFF.

In this sample, this clonotype turned up a few times. The chain couples TRBV4-3 to TRBJ2-3; either TRBD1 or TRBD2 may fit D (5 bases each). Per germline, CDR1 LGHNA and CDR2 YSLEER. This CDR3 contains 15 residues. V was clipped by 1 base and J by 2 bases, with 10 bases between them. The CDR3 sequence is CASSQGGAVTDTQYF. The DNA for the CDR3 is TGCGCCAGCAGCCAAGGAGGGGCCGTCACAGATACGCAGTATTTT.

The sample holds a few counts of this clonotype. J is TRBJ2-3 and V is TRBV5-1; TRBD1 aligns across 12 bases. The CDR3 runs to 18 residues. The V gene end was trimmed by 3 bases and the J gene end by 0 bases; junction bases not matched to a gene: 8. Germline V gene sequence: CDR1 SGHRS, CDR2 YFSETQ. CDR3 nucleotides: TGCGCCAGCAGCTCAACGGGACAGGGGGCGCGGAGCACAGATACGCAGTATTTT. Its protein product is CASSSTGQGARSTDTQYF.

This chain connects TRBV7-6 to TRBJ1-6; D uncertain. The CDR3 contains 15 residues. Trimming left V 0 bases short and J 8 bases short, with 11 bases between. Germline CDR1 reads SGHVS; CDR2 reads FNYEAQ. DNA for the CDR3: TGTGCCAGCAGCTTAGCAGGACGGATTGATTCACCCCTCCACTTT. It encodes CASSLAGRIDSPLHF.

The chain recombines TRBV10-3 with TRBJ2-1, with TRBD1 matching over 8 bases. V was clipped by 7 bases and J by 4 bases; unmatched bases: 3. CDR3 length equals 13 residues. Germline V lookup: CDR1 ENHRY, CDR2 SYGVKD. CDR3 sequence reads: CAIKTGGYNEQFF. For the CDR3, the DNA is TGTGCCATCAAAACAGGGGGTTACAATGAGCAGTTCTTC.

The sample holds a few counts of this clonotype. The chain combines TRBV2 with TRBJ1-6, with a weak D call TRBD1 (5 bases). The V gene lost 8 bases and the J gene lost 7 bases, with 9 bases spanning the gap. The germline CDR1 and CDR2 sequences are SNHLY and FYNNEI. The CDR3 is 12 amino acids. The chain's CDR3 is CASGTGNSPLHF. The CDR3 DNA is TGTGCCAGCGGGACGGGGAATTCACCCCTCCACTTT.

This clonotype was counted at least ten times. V and J are TRBV4-3 and TRBJ2-3, with 14 bases fitting TRBD2. V lost 6 bases to trimming and J lost 5 bases; unmatched junction nucleotides: 7. The CDR3 has 16 amino acids. Germline CDR1 LGHNA, CDR2 YSLEER. CDR3 sequence reads: CASREGLAGGIDTQYF. CDR3 DNA: TGCGCCAGCAGGGAAGGACTAGCGGGAGGAATAGATACGCAGTATTTT.

This chain connects TRBV6-5 to TRBJ2-3; 10 positions agree with TRBD2. J was trimmed by 0 bases and V by 3 bases; bases with no gene match: 9. Germline-derived CDR1 and CDR2 are MNHEY and SVGAGI. The CDR3 contains 18 residues. The CDR3: CASSYRRERGGSTDTQYF. The CDR3 coding sequence is TGTGCCAGCAGTTATCGCCGAGAGCGGGGGGGTAGCACAGATACGCAGTATTTT.

There are a few counts of this clonotype. The rearrangement links TRBV27 to TRBJ1-4; 8 bases map to TRBD1. The CDR3 has 13 residues. J was trimmed by 12 bases and V by 4 bases; bases with no gene match: 7. Germline V gene lookup returns CDR1 MNHEY and CDR2 SMNVEV (reference sequence). Here the CDR3 reads CASSSIRGRELFF. The CDR3 DNA sequence: TGTGCCAGCAGTTCCATCAGGGGGCGGGAACTGTTTTTT.

A few counts support this clonotype. The rearrangement uses TRBV21-1 and TRBJ1-2; the D call of TRBD1 is as the table states it, not checked on the DNA. TRBV21-1 is a known pseudogene. The CDR3 extends over 19 amino acids. The CDR3 sequence: CASSKLLGLGTGGCYGYTF. The CDR3 DNA reads TGTGCCAGCAGCAAGCTTTTGGGGCTTGGGACAGGGGGCTGCTATGGCTACACCTTC.